Sequencing of this T cell receptor (beta chain) was carried out in a study of blood T cell repertoires in COVID-19. Turning to the study itself: Whether acute or convalescent, the COVID-19 samples came from the United States, Italy and Spain. The cDNA or gDNA used as material had been derived from T cells, B-cell-depleted T cells, or PBMCs.

The CDR3 extends over 16 amino acids. CDR1 is LGHNA and CDR2 is YSLEER in the germline V gene. The J segment lost 4 bases and the V segment lost 0 bases, leaving 5 bases of the junction unmatched. Per the original methods: It was from reference gene primer amplification that nucleated cell counts were estimated. The repertoire was sequenced with immunoSEQ multiplex PCR; TCRdb's copy has only in-frame clones and lacks some. Clone size and V and J calls were adopted from that table, with D and trimming inferred from the DNA. The table shows more than 95,000 clones, with 80% occurring only once. Sequencing was done on a sample of peripheral blood. V and J are TRBV4-3 and TRBJ2-3, with TRBD2 identical over 9 bases. This TCR derives from a human donor in a cohort sampled during active COVID-19. CDR3 in DNA: TGCGCCAGCAGCCAAGATAAGGGACTAGCATCAGATACGCAGTATTTT. The encoded protein is CASSQDKGLASDTQYF.